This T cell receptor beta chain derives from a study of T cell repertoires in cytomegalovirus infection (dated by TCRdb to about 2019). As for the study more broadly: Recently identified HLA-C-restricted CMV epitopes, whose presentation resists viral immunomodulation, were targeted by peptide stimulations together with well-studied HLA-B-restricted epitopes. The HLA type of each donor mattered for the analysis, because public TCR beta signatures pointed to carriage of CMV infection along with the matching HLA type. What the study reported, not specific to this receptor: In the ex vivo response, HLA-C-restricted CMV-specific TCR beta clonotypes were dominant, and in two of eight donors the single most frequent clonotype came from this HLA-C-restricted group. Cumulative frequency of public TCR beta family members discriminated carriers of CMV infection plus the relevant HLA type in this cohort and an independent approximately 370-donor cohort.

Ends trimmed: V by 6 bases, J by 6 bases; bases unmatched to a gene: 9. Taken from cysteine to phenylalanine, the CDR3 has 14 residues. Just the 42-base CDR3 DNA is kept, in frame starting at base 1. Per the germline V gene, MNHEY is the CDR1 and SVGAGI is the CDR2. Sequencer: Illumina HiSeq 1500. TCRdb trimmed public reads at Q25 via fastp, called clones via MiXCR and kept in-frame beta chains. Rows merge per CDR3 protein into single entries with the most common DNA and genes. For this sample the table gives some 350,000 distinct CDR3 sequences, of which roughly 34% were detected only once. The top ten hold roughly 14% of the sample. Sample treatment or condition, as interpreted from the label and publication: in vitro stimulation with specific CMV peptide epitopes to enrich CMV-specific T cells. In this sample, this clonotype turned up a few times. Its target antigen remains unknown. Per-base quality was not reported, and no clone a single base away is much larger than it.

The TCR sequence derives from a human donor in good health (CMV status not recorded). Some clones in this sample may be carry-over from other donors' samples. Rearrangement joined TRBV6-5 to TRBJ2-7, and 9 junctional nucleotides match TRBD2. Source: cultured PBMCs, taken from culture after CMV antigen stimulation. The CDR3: CASRGLASGSEQYF. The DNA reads TGTGCCAGCAGGGGACTAGCATCCGGGAGCGAGCAGTACTTC.